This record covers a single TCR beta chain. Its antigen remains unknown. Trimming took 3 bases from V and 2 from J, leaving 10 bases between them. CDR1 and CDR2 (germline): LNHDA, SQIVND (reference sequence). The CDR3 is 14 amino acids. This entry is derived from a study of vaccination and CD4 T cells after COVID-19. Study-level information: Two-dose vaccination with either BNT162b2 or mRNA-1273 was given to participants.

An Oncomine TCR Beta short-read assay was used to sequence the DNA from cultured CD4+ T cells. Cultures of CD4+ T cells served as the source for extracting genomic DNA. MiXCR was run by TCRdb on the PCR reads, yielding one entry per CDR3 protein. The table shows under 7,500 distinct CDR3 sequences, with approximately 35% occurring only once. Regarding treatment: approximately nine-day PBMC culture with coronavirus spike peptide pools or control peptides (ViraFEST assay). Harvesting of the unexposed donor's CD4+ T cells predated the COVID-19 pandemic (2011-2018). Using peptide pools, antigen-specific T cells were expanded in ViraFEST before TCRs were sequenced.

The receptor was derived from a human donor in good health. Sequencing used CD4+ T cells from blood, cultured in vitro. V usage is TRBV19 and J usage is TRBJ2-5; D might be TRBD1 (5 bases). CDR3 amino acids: CASSMKGWQETQYF. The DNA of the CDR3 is TGTGCCAGTAGTATGAAGGGGTGGCAAGAGACCCAGTACTTC. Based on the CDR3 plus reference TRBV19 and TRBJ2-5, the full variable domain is DGGITQSPKYLFRKEGQNVTLSCEQNLNHDAMYWYRQDPGQGLRLIYYSQIVNDFQKGDIAEGYSVSREKKESFPLTVTSAQKNPTAFYLCASSMKGWQETQYFGPGTRLLVL.